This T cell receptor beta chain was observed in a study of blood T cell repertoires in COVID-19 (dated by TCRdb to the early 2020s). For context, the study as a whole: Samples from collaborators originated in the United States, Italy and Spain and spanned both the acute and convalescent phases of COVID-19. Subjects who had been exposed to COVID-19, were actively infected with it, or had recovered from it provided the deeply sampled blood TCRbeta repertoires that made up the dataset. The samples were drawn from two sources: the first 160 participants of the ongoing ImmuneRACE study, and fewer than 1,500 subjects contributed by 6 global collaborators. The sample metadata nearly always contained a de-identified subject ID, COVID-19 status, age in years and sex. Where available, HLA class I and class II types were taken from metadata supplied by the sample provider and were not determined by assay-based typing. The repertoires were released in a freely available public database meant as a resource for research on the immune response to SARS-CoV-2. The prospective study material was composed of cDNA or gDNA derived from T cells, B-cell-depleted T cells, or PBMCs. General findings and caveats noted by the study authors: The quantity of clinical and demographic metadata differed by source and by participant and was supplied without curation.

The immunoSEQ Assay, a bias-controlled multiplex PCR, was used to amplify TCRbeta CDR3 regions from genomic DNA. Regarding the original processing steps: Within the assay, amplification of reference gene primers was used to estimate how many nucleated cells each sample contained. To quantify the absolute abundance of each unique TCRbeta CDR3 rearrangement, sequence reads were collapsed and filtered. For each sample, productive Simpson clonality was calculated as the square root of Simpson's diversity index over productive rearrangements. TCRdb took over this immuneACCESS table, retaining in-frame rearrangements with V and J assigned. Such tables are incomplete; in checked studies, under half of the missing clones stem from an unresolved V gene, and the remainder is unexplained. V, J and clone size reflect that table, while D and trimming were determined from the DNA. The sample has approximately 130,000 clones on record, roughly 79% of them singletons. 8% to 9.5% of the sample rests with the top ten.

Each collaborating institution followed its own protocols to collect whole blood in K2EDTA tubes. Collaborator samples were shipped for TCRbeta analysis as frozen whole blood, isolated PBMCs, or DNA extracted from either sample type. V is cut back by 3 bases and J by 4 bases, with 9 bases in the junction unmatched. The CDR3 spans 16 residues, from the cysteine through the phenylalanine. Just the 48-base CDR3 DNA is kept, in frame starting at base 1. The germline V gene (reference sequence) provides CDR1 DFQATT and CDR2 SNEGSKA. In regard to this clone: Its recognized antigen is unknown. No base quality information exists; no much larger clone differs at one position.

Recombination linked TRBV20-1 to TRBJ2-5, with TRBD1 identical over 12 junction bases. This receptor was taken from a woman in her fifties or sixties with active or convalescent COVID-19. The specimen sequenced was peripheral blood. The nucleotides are TGCAGTGCTAGTCCTCCTCGGGACAGGGGGCGAGAGACCCAGTACTTC. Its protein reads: CSASPPRDRGRETQYF.